Listed below are T cell receptor beta chains from one sample, sequenced in a study of blood T cell repertoires in COVID-19. Sequencing used immunoSEQ multiplex PCR; TCRdb keeps in-frame clones, though not all of them. This sample yields roughly 140,000 clones, of which under 90% are seen a single time; 7.5% to 9% belongs to the top ten. The sample consisted of peripheral blood. These receptors were obtained from a human donor in a cohort sampled during active COVID-19. CDR3s include the opening cysteine and the closing phenylalanine or tryptophan. Each record gives: clone size, J gene, V gene, D gene, CDR3 DNA, CDR3 protein. A D gene is named only where the DNA matches it firmly. Not every row has a clone size; where given, it reads once, few, many or a size class.

.,TRBJ2-7,TRBV9,.,TGTGCCAGCAGCGTTTCCGGGAGCCACTACGAGCAGTACTTC,CASSVSGSHYEQYF
.,TRBJ1-2,TRBV5-1,TRBD1,TGCGCCAGCAGCTTGGGGACAGGTCCTTATGGCTACACCTTC,CASSLGTGPYGYTF
.,TRBJ2-2,TRBV24-1,TRBD2,TGTGCCACCAGCCGTTTGGGACTAGCTGACACCGGGGAGCTGTTTTTT,CATSRLGLADTGELFF
few,TRBJ1-6,TRBV7-9,.,TGTGCCAGCAGCTCGCAAGGGGGTAATTCACCCCTCCACTTT,CASSSQGGNSPLHF
.,TRBJ1-4,TRBV5-4,TRBD1,TGTGCCAGCAGCTGGGACAGGGGTGAAAAACTGTTTTTT,CASSWDRGEKLFF
.,TRBJ2-3,TRBV7-9,TRBD1,TGTGCCAGCAGCGGACGGACAGGACCTAGCACAGATACGCAGTATTTT,CASSGRTGPSTDTQYF
.,TRBJ1-1,TRBV18,TRBD1,TGTGCCAGCTCACTAAACCGGGACAGGGGGCGCCAAGGATCTGAAGCTTTCTTT,CASSLNRDRGRQGSEAFF
.,TRBJ2-1,TRBV19,TRBD2,TGTGCCAGTAGTGAGGGACTAGCGGGAAGGTATGAGCAGTTCTTC,CASSEGLAGRYEQFF
.,TRBJ1-1,TRBV27,.,TGTGCCAGCATGCGGGTCGGCACTGAAGCTTTCTTT,CASMRVGTEAFF
once,TRBJ2-7,TRBV3-1/TRBV3-2,TRBD2,TGTGCCAGCAGCCCCCCGGGACTACCCTCCTACGAGCAGTACTTC,CASSPPGLPSYEQYF
.,TRBJ1-5,TRBV4-1,.,TGCGCCAGCAGCCAACAAGGGGCAGGGGCCAATCAGCCCCAGCATTTT,CASSQQGAGANQPQHF
.,TRBJ1-3,TRBV18,.,TGTGCCAGCTCGGAGTACTCTGGAAACACCATATATTTT,CASSEYSGNTIYF
.,TRBJ2-7,TRBV5-6,.,TGTGCCAGCAGCTTGACTAGCACAAGGGAGTACTTC,CASSLTSTREYF
once,TRBJ1-5,TRBV2,.,TGTGCCAGCAGAAACAGGGAAGACCAGCCCCAGCATTTT,CASRNREDQPQHF
.,TRBJ1-2,TRBV5-1,TRBD1,TGCGCCAGCAGCTTGGATGACAGGGGGCCCGCTGGCTACACCTTC,CASSLDDRGPAGYTF
.,TRBJ2-7,TRBV5-1,.,TGCGCCAGCAGCTTTGGAGGCCTCGGCGCCGAGCAGTACTTC,CASSFGGLGAEQYF
few,TRBJ2-2,TRBV4-3,.,TGCGCCAGCAGCCATGCGATCACTCAGGGGTACACCGGGGAGCTGTTTTTT,CASSHAITQGYTGELFF
few,TRBJ2-7,TRBV5-5,TRBD2,TGTGCCAGCAGCTCGATCGGGGGGTACGAGCAGTACTTC,CASSSIGGYEQYF
.,TRBJ2-7,TRBV2,.,TGTGCCAGCAGTGAACGGCGGGCTGTGGGGGCGGAGCAGTACTTC,CASSERRAVGAEQYF